This is a list of T cell receptor beta chains from one sample in a study of T cells in Graves' hyperthyroidism and ophthalmopathy. MiXCR was run by TCRdb on the multiplex PCR reads, yielding one entry per CDR3 protein. The sample holds hundreds of thousands of distinct CDR3 sequences, approximately 14% seen once. The sample was blood. These receptors all stem from a woman aged 60-75 years with Graves' ophthalmopathy. Both conserved end residues are part of each CDR3. Each record gives: J gene, clone size, CDR3 length, V gene, CDR3 protein. Where a row states a size, it is once, few, many or the class of an expanded clone; other rows omit it.

J: TRBJ1-1
size: many
length: 18
V: TRBV28
CDR3: CASLGSGTGDDRNTEAFF

J: TRBJ2-1
size: many
length: 14
V: TRBV29-1
CDR3: CSQYSLSSYNEQFF

J: TRBJ2-7
size: many
length: 15
V: TRBV3-1
CDR3: CASSQVPGTSYEQYF

J: TRBJ1-4
size: many
length: 15
V: TRBV7-8
CDR3: CASSPSGAWSEKLFF

J: TRBJ2-3
size: NA
length: 13
V: TRBV15
CDR3: CATSRENTDTQYF

J: TRBJ2-3
size: many
length: 19
V: TRBV4-1
CDR3: CASSQELERRTSGTDTQYF

J: TRBJ2-3
size: NA
length: 16
V: TRBV9
CDR3: CASSGRSTLSTDTQYF

J: TRBJ2-7
size: NA
length: 15
V: TRBV19
CDR3: CASSPTTGLSYEQYF

J: TRBJ2-3
size: many
length: 13
V: TRBV5-5
CDR3: CASSTHGRDTQYF

J: TRBJ2-3
size: many
length: 16
V: TRBV29-1
CDR3: CSVRGSTLGSTDTQYF

J: TRBJ1-2
size: few
length: 17
V: TRBV12-3/TRBV12-4
CDR3: CASSSGSGGGAFYGYTF

J: TRBJ2-3
size: NA
length: 16
V: TRBV9
CDR3: CASSVWAGGPTDTQYF

J: TRBJ2-3
size: NA
length: 14
V: TRBV27
CDR3: CASRTSTWTDTQYF

J: TRBJ1-1
size: many
length: 14
V: TRBV6-2/TRBV6-3
CDR3: CASTPTRLNTEAFF

J: TRBJ2-6
size: NA
length: 15
V: TRBV19
CDR3: CASRNTGTGANVLTF

J: TRBJ2-5
size: few
length: 15
V: TRBV6-5
CDR3: CASSRLAGDGKTQYF

J: TRBJ2-5
size: few
length: 13
V: TRBV5-1
CDR3: CASSLQAQETQYF

J: TRBJ2-3
size: many
length: 16
V: TRBV20-1
CDR3: CSARPTSGRAADTQYF